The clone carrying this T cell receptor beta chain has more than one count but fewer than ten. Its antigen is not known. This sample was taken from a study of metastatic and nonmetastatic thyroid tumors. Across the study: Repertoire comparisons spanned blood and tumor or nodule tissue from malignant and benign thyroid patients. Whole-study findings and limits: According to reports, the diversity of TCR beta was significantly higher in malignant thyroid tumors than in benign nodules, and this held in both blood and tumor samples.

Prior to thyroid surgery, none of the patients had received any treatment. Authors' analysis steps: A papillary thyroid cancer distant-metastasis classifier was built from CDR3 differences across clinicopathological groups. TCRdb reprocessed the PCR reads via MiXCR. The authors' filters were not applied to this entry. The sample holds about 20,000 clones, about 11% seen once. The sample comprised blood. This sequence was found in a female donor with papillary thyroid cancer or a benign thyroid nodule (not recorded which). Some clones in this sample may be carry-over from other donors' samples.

The CDR3 DNA is TGTGCCAGCAGTGTCGAGACTGCTGGGGCCGACTTCCTGACTTTC. Protein: CASSVETAGADFLTF. This chain uses TRBV6-1 with TRBJ2-6; possible D gene TRBD1, 5 bases. Germline lookup yields CDR1 MNHNS and CDR2 SASEGT. There are 15 residues in the CDR3. Trimming pared 4 bases from V and 14 bases from J, leaving 21 bases between.